These 7 T cell receptor beta chains were all obtained from the same sample, sequenced in a study of T cells in localized non-small cell lung cancer. Profiling relied on immunoSEQ multiplex PCR, and the TCRdb table lists in-frame clones only, not all of them. This table holds more than 9,000 clones, under 55% found once. Specimen: lymph node tissue, collected before any cancer treatment. Every receptor here comes from a woman aged 40-75 years with stage I lung adenocarcinoma.

The rearrangement uses TRBV6-8 and TRBJ2-7; D is perhaps TRBD1 or TRBD2 (6 bases each). V was pared by 4 bases and J by 1 base, with 20 bases between. The CDR3 has 17 residues. The germline gives CDR1 MNHGY, CDR2 SAAAGT. Here the CDR3 reads CASSSGFAGQRSYEQYF. CDR3 nucleotides: TGTGCCAGCAGTTCGGGATTTGCGGGACAACGGTCCTACGAGCAGTACTTC.

This clone appeared a few times. This chain links TRBV19 with TRBJ1-2; no clear D. CDR3 length: 12 residues. Looked up from germline, CDR1 is LNHDA and CDR2 is SQIVND (reference sequence). Trimming shortened V by 7 bases and J by 8 bases, and 14 bases separated the two germline ends. DNA for the CDR3: TGTGCCAGTACCGGGCTCGGGGTCGGCTACACCTTC. The encoded protein is CASTGLGVGYTF.

The chain couples TRBV19 to TRBJ1-1; no reliable D call. Trimming removed 2 bases at V and 5 bases at J, with 9 bases between. Per germline, CDR1 LNHDA and CDR2 SQIVND (reference sequence). CDR3 length: 13 residues. Here the CDR3 DNA reads TGTGCCAGTAGTATAAATCTCGTGACTGAAGCTTTCTTT. Translating it yields CASSINLVTEAFF.

This clone has only a few counts. The rearrangement uses TRBV9 and TRBJ2-7; 9 bases are a match to TRBD2. The germline V gene encodes CDR1 SGDLS and CDR2 YYNGEE. The CDR3 has 16 amino acids. Trimming removed 4 bases from V and 6 bases from J; junction bases left unmatched: 14. The CDR3 coding sequence is TGTGCCAGCAGCTCGGGGCTAGCGGGGTGGAGAGGCGAGCAGTACTTC. Residues: CASSSGLAGWRGEQYF. Looking up the rest from reference TRBV9 and TRBJ2-7 gives the full variable domain: DSGVTQTPKHLITATGQRVTLRCSPRSGDLSVYWYQQSLDQGLQFLIQYYNGEERAKGNILERFSAQQFPDLHSELNLSSLELGDSALYFCASSSGLAGWRGEQYFGPGTRLTVT.

There are a few counts of this clone. This rearrangement joins TRBV7-1 to TRBJ2-2; 9 positions agree with TRBD1. TRBV7-1 is an open reading frame, and its role is uncertain. CDR3 length equals 16 residues. V trimming: 5 bases; J trimming: 0 bases; junction bases outside the gene matches: 4. CDR3 DNA sequence: TGTGCCAGCAGCATAGGACAGGGGCCGAACACCGGGGAGCTGTTTTTT. Its protein product is CASSIGQGPNTGELFF.

V and J are TRBV6-8 and TRBJ2-7; TRBD1 might be the D (6 bases). V gave up 5 bases and J gave up 2 bases, with 13 bases separating them. The CDR3 is 14 amino acids. Germline assignment: CDR1 MNHGY and CDR2 SAAAGT. This CDR3 reads CASSTTGSAYEQYF. CDR3 sequence (DNA): TGTGCCAGCAGTACGACAGGTTCAGCCTACGAGCAGTACTTC.

The chain is built from TRBV9 and TRBJ1-2; possible D gene TRBD1, 6 bases. The CDR3 has 13 residues. With 3 bases removed from V and 5 bases from J, the gap between germline ends came to 11 bases. CDR1 is SGDLS, CDR2 YYNGEE, per germline. The CDR3 here is CASSGTDRYGYTF. CDR3 nucleotide sequence: TGTGCCAGCAGCGGGACAGATCGTTATGGCTACACCTTC.